This T cell receptor beta chain was captured by sequencing in a study of CXCR3-negative and CXCR3-positive naive CD8 T cells. Study-wide points: From TRB CDR3 properties, TCR strength was inferred; surface CD5 did not differ between naive subsets. Naive CXCR3-positive and CXCR3-negative cells shared TRBV-TRBJ usage; memory cells diverged. Both of the naive subsets showed about the same high diversity, but memory CD8+ cells had much less.

There are 14 residues in the CDR3. Germline lookup yields CDR1 MNHEY and CDR2 SMNVEV (reference sequence). UMI-labeled 5' RACE TRB cDNA libraries were prepared from the cells. With the 5' RACE reads reprocessed, TCRdb shows one record per CDR3 protein and no DNA. This table lists over 70,000 distinct CDR3 sequences. About this clonotype: Its target is not known.

The J gene is TRBJ2-7, the V gene TRBV27. Sequences were obtained from naive CXCR3- CD8+ T cells from blood. The subset: CD45RO-CCR7+CD27+CD95- naive CD8+ T cells lacking CXCR3 (TNR3-). This clonotype originated in a human donor in good health. Some clones in this sample may be carry-over from other donors' samples. The CDR3: CASSLSNSLREQYF.